This T cell receptor (beta chain) came from a study of identical twins listed by TCRdb under 2016. The study in broad terms: To test whether fetal clonotypes persist, this study deep-sequenced TCR alpha and beta repertoires from monozygotic twins, from unrelated adults of various ages, and from cord blood. Replicate twin experiments were performed at different times using different library preparation protocols to rule out contamination. The paper's findings and limits, for the study overall: Because the same donors could not be followed over many years, the conclusions depended on cross-sectional statistical analysis. In beta out-of-frame sequences, excess twin sharing was weaker, because having fewer shared sequences lowered the signal-to-noise ratio. Zero-insertion analyses could be partly confounded by invariant T cells such as MAIT and iNKT, though diverse VJ usage argued against such confounding for most clonotypes. Compared with coincidental sharing between unrelated individuals, out-of-frame TCR alpha sequences shared between twins showed an excess of sequences with low generation probability. In monozygotic twins, recombination models systematically underestimated out-of-frame TCR alpha sharing, but the models matched the sharing seen between unrelated individuals. Abundant cord blood beta clonotypes had fewer insertions, young adult naive repertoires showed a similar but weaker trend, and memory repertoires showed no such trend.

Receptor libraries were prepared by 5' RACE. Sequenced using an Illumina HiSeq 2000. A universal primer binding site was added through template switching, and the final cDNA carried a unique molecular identifier so that TCR cDNA molecules could be counted accurately. Specific primers in the conserved constant-segment region were used to synthesize first-strand cDNA for TCR alpha and beta chains. To control for contamination, each cDNA library was double barcoded with a SMART-Mk sample barcode plus Illumina barcodes. Two successive PCR steps introduced TruSeq adapter sequences along with Illumina sample barcodes. TCR alpha and beta cDNA libraries were sequenced on the Illumina HiSeq platform with custom primers. Concerning the study's data processing: MiGEC processed the raw reads to extract unique molecular identifiers, while MiXCR was used to determine the CDR3 positions. For each individual, recombination models were inferred using an EM algorithm with the repgenHMM and IGoR tools. The analysis of shared clonotypes was done with the tcR package in R, with sharing normalized by the product of cloneset sizes. Out-of-frame nonproductive sequences were analyzed to study raw recombination free of thymic and clonal selection effects. Using fastp at Q25 and MiXCR, TCRdb reprocessed the public reads and kept productive beta chains. Duplicate CDR3 protein sequences are folded into a single record with the most common DNA and genes. Clone size and V and J calls follow TCRdb, not the original study. The sample includes about 1.7 million distinct CDR3 sequences, with roughly a third observed a single time. Of the sample, approximately 0.25% is held by the ten largest clones.

From its cysteine to its phenylalanine, the CDR3 spans 15 amino acids. Only CDR3 DNA remains: 45 bases, in frame from the first base. The germline V gene yields SNHLY for CDR1 and FYNNEI for CDR2. V has 4 bases trimmed and J has 3 bases trimmed; junction bases matching no gene number 5. Every donor in the study was a healthy Caucasian. With regard to this clonotype: What this receptor recognizes is not known. Base qualities are missing; no much larger clone stands one base away.

Sequenced input: cord blood. The sequence is built from TRBV2 and TRBJ2-1; 8 of the junction bases match TRBD1. The receptor comes from a newborn girl in good health. CDR3 region: CASSVGQDFYNEQFF. In nucleotides, the sequence is TGTGCCAGCAGTGTGGGACAGGACTTCTACAATGAGCAGTTCTTC.